This TCR beta chain was obtained from a study of T cell responses to AZD1222 COVID-19 vaccine. Germline CDR1 SEHNR, CDR2 FQNEAQ (reference sequence). Trimming stripped 5 bases from V and 5 bases from J, with 13 bases between. The CDR3 has 14 amino acids. TCRdb's copy holds only in-frame clones and misses some; the assay was immunoSEQ multiplex PCR. Seen here are 44,000 or so clones, around 77% observed once, and the top ten hold about a fifth. The sequencing used peripheral blood, collected 28 days after the second dose of the MenACWY control vaccine. The TCR sequence derives from an adult who received the MenACWY meningococcal vaccine as a control. The chain uses TRBV7-9 and TRBJ1-5; D unclear. The CDR3 DNA is TGTGCCAGCAGCCTCGGAGGGTCCGATCAGCCCCAGCATTTT. Amino acids: CASSLGGSDQPQHF.